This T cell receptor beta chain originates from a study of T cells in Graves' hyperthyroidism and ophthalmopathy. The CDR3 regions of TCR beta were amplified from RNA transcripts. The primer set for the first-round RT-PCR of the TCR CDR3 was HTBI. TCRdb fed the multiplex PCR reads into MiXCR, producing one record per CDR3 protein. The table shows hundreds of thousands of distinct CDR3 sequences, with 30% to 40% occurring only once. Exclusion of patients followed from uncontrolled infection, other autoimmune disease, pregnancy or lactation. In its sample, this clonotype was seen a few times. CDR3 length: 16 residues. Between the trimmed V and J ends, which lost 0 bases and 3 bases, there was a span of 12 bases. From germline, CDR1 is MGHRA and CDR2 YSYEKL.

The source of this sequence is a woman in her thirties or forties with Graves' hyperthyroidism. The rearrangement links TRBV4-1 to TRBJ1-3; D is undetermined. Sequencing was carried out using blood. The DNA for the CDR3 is TGCGCCAGCAGCCAAGATTTGGTAGGGTTTGGAAACACCATATATTTT. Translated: CASSQDLVGFGNTIYF.